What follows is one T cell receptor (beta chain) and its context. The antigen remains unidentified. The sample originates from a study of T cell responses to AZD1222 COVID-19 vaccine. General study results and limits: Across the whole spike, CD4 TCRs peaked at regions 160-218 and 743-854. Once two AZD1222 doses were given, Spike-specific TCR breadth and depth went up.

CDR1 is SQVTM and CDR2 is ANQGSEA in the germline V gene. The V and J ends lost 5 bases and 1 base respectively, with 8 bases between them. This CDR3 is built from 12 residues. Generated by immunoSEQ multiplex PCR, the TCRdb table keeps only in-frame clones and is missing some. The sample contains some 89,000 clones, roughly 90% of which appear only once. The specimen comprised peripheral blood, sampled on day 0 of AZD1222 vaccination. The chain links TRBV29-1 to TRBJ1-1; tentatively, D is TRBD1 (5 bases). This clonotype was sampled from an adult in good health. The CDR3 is CSVRQPNTEAFF. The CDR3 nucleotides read TGCAGCGTTCGACAGCCGAACACTGAAGCTTTCTTT.